A single sample is the source of the 2 T cell receptor beta chains below, sequenced in a study of vaccination and CD4 T cells after COVID-19. For these receptors, no antigen is known. Treatment given: roughly ten-day PBMC culture with coronavirus spike peptide pools or control peptides (ViraFEST assay). Cultured CD4+ T-cell DNA underwent Oncomine TCR Beta short-read sequencing. TCRdb re-called the PCR reads with MiXCR, one entry per CDR3 protein. The sample records about 19,000 distinct CDR3 sequences, around two fifths being singletons. The sample in question was CD4+ T cells from blood, cultured in vitro, obtained after SARS-CoV-2 vaccination. The receptors come from a human donor who had recovered from COVID-19.

The chain employs TRBV24-1 and TRBJ2-3; maybe TRBD2 (7 bases). V shed 1 base and J shed 4 bases, with 11 bases lying between them. The CDR3 length is 15 residues. Germline V gene data show CDR1 as KGHDR and CDR2 as SFDVKD. The CDR3 DNA sequence: TGTGCCACCAGTGATTTTGGGGGGGGCCCAGATACGCAGTATTTT. Its protein product is CATSDFGGGPDTQYF.

The V and J genes are TRBV29-1 and TRBJ1-1, with TRBD1 as a possible D gene (5 bases). This CDR3 is 13 amino acids long. The V end was cut by 7 bases, the J end by 3 bases, with 15 bases between. Germline V gives CDR1 SQVTM, CDR2 ANQGSEA. The CDR3 loop reads CSAATARDTEAFF. CDR3 bases: TGCAGCGCTGCGACAGCCCGGGACACTGAAGCTTTCTTT.